The T cell receptor beta chain described here comes from a study of regulatory T cells in long-lasting Graves disease. Trimming at V came to 7 bases and at J to 7 bases, leaving 9 bases not matched to a gene. The CDR3 covers 14 residues. CDR1 LNHDA and CDR2 SQIVND come from the germline V gene (reference sequence). With iRepertoire HTBI primers and Arm-PCR of CDR3 regions, TCR beta libraries were built. TCRdb redid the calling of the multiplex PCR reads with MiXCR, one entry per CDR3 protein. The sample has approximately 440,000 distinct CDR3 sequences; roughly 16% are singletons. Time point defined: newly diagnosed GD, antithyroid drugs for less than 3 months. Extracted PBMC RNA gave rise to the TCR library. This clonotype was detected only a few times. The same sample was also used in a study of T cells in Graves' hyperthyroidism and ophthalmopathy. That source adds: Researchers ran a first-round RT-PCR on the TCR CDR3 using the HTBI primer set.

This receptor was identified in a man aged 35-49 years with Graves disease. This chain links TRBV19 with TRBJ1-5, with 8 bases fitting TRBD1. Source: peripheral blood mononuclear cells (PBMCs), taken at new diagnosis, from a patient treated with antithyroid drugs. CDR3 region: CASTGQGIGQPQHF. CDR3 DNA sequence: TGTGCCAGTACCGGACAGGGAATAGGCCAGCCCCAGCATTTT.